The clone carrying this T cell receptor (beta chain) has a count of ten or more. Its target is unknown. This sample was included in a study of molecular identifiers for immune sequencing clone quantification. General study findings and limits: Over 99% of effector molecules, yet under 1% of naive-cell molecules, were held by clones above 20 RNA copies.

Libraries of naive CD8 T cells were made from roughly 20,000 to 1,000,000 sorted cells. They used 10%, 30% or 50% RNA. Trimming took off 4 bases at V and 3 bases at J, with 13 bases between the two ends. CDR1 is SGHKS and CDR2 is YYEKEE in the germline V gene (reference sequence). The CDR3 loop spans 14 amino acids. Library preparation followed earlier protocols using designated TCR primers. Using its own MiXCR run on the PCR reads, TCRdb lists one record per CDR3 protein. The sample has some 320,000 distinct CDR3 sequences; around 21% are singletons. This TCR was sampled from a human donor in good health. Some libraries in this study had Jurkat cell RNA spiked in. The specimen was naive CD8+ T cells from blood, with Jurkat cell RNA spiked in. Subset meaning: FACS-sorted CD8+CD4-CCR7+CD45RA+ naive T cells. The genes are TRBV5-5 and TRBJ1-2; D perhaps matches TRBD1 (6 bases). CDR3 DNA: TGTGCCAGCAGCGAGGGGGTCGGTTACTATGGCTACACCTTC. Translated, it gives CASSEGVGYYGYTF.